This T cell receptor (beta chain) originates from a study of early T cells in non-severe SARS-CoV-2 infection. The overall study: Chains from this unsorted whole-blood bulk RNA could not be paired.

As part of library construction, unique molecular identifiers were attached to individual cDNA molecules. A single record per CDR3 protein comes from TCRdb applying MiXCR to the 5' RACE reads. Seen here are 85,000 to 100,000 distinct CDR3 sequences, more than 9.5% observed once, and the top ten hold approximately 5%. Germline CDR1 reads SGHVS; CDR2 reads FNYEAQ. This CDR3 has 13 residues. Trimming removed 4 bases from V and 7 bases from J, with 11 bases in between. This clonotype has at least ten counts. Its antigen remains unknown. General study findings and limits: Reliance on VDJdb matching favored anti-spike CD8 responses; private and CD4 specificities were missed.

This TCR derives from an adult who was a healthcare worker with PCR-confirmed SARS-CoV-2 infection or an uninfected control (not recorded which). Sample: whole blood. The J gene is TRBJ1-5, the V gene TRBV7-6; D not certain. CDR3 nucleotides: TGTGCCAGCAGCTCCCTTCCGAGACAGCCCCAGCATTTT. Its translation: CASSSLPRQPQHF.